The 31 T cell receptor beta chains below all came from one sample that was sequenced in a study of OX40 agonist ivuxolimab in advanced cancers. The library was built by means of the immunoSEQ multiplex PCR assay. As stored in TCRdb, this immuneACCESS dataset retains in-frame rearrangements with V and J assigned. A fraction of the clones does not appear; measured against another copy, unresolved V genes explain less than half of the discrepancy, and the remainder lacks a known reason. This sample is represented by about 50,000 clones; roughly nine tenths of them were singletons. The top ten clones comprise about 6% of the sample. The sample consisted of CD4+ or CD8+ T cells sorted from blood, taken in a trial of the OX40 agonist ivuxolimab. These receptors all come from an adult with an advanced solid tumor such as melanoma, head and neck, liver or kidney cancer.

This chain uses TRBV7-9 with TRBJ1-1, with D perhaps matching TRBD1 (5 bases). The CDR3 has 13 amino acids. The ends were cut back, 5 bases at V and 2 bases at J, with 9 bases in the middle. Germline V lookup: CDR1 SEHNR, CDR2 FQNEAQ (reference sequence). CDR3 DNA sequence: TGTGCCAGCAGCCCTACAGGAAACACTGAAGCTTTCTTT. This encodes CASSPTGNTEAFF.

The chain joins TRBV10-1 to TRBJ1-1; the D is unclear. The germline V gene encodes CDR1 WNHNN and CDR2 SYGVQD (reference sequence). The V and J ends lost 0 bases and 6 bases respectively, with 8 bases between them. The CDR3 has 13 residues. The CDR3 reads CASSESMGSEAFF. The DNA of the CDR3 is TGCGCCAGCAGTGAGTCGATGGGATCTGAAGCTTTCTTT.

The chain uses TRBV4-1 and TRBJ2-7; D perhaps matches TRBD1 (6 bases). CDR3 size: 12 residues. Per the germline V gene, CDR1 is MGHRA and CDR2 is YSYEKL. Deletions cut 4 bases from V and 4 bases from J, with 8 bases between. The CDR3, as DNA: TGCGCCAGCAGCCCCACAGGGTACGAGCAGTACTTC. It yields the protein CASSPTGYEQYF.

The chain recombines TRBV5-1 with TRBJ2-1; D is ambiguous. The V end lost 0 bases, the J end lost 10 bases, and 5 bases lay between the germline ends. Germline V CDR1 and CDR2: SGHRS, YFSETQ. This CDR3 comprises 11 residues. As DNA, the CDR3 is TGCGCCAGCAGCTTGGCTGAAGAGCAGTTCTTC. This codes for CASSLAEEQFF.

The rearrangement uses TRBV5-1 and TRBJ2-2, with TRBD2 matching over 14 bases. V lost 3 bases, J lost 6 bases, and 4 bases stayed unmatched. This CDR3 is built from 16 residues. CDR1 and CDR2 from the germline V gene are SGHRS and YFSETQ. The CDR3 is CASSWGLAGDSGELFF. Written as DNA, the CDR3 is TGCGCCAGCAGCTGGGGACTAGCGGGAGATTCCGGGGAGCTGTTTTTT.

The rearrangement joins TRBV4-1 to TRBJ2-5; the D is unclear. CDR3 length equals 14 residues. Trimming took off 4 bases at V and 0 bases at J, with 9 bases between the two ends. CDR1 is MGHRA, CDR2 YSYEKL, per germline. In DNA form, the CDR3 reads TGCGCCAGCAGCCTTTGGCAGAACCAAGAGACCCAGTACTTC. Residues: CASSLWQNQETQYF.

The chain joins TRBV5-1 to TRBJ2-5; D unresolved. The CDR3 sequence is 14 residues long. V was trimmed by 0 bases and J by 0 bases, leaving 6 bases between them. The germline gives CDR1 SGHRS, CDR2 YFSETQ. Here the CDR3 DNA reads TGCGCCAGCAGCTTGGGGCAGAACCAAGAGACCCAGTACTTC. Amino acid sequence: CASSLGQNQETQYF.

The chain is built from TRBV7-9 and TRBJ1-1; D uncertain. Trimming left V 4 bases short and J 8 bases short, with 11 bases between. The CDR3 extends over 12 amino acids. From germline, CDR1 is SEHNR and CDR2 FQNEAQ (reference sequence). CDR3 sequence (DNA): TGTGCCAGCAGCTCATCGGCGTTGGAAGCTTTCTTT. Residues: CASSSSALEAFF.

The chain carries TRBV6-5 and TRBJ1-2; unclear D gene. CDR1 and CDR2 (germline): MNHEY, SVGAGI. V lost 5 bases and J lost 8, with 12 bases in between. The CDR3 length is 12 residues. CDR3 sequence (DNA): TGTGCCAGCAGTCCGACGGGCGGGGGCTACACCTTC. This codes for CASSPTGGGYTF.

By sample share, this clone is medium-sized (0.01 to 0.1%). The rearrangement uses TRBV10-2 and TRBJ2-3, with D possibly TRBD1 on 6 matching bases. The CDR3 covers 15 residues. Trimming left V 2 bases short and J 3 bases short, with 12 bases between. CDR1 is WSHSY, CDR2 SAAADI, per germline. CDR3 sequence (DNA): TGCGCCAGCAGTGAGATAGGGGGTTATACAGATACGCAGTATTTT. Protein sequence: CASSEIGGYTDTQYF.

The chain joins TRBV6-5 to TRBJ2-7; 9 bases line up with TRBD2. With 8 bases clipped from V and 4 bases from J, the junction kept 12 bases outside the gene matches. The CDR3 consists of 15 residues. The germline gives CDR1 MNHEY, CDR2 SVGAGI. The CDR3 loop is CASSDPGTSPYEQYF. DNA of the CDR3: TGTGCCAGCTCAGACCCCGGGACTAGCCCGTACGAGCAGTACTTC.

The V and J genes are TRBV5-1 and TRBJ2-3; D gene unclear. The CDR3 totals 15 residues. Germline loops: CDR1 SGHRS, CDR2 YFSETQ. The ends were cut back, 2 bases at V and 0 bases at J, with 10 bases in the middle. The CDR3 protein is CASSLDMISTDTQYF. The CDR3 DNA sequence: TGCGCCAGCAGCTTAGACATGATTAGCACAGATACGCAGTATTTT. Filled out from reference TRBV5-1 and TRBJ2-3, the complete variable domain reads KAGVTQTPRYLIKTRGQQVTLSCSPISGHRSVSWYQQTPGQGLQFLFEYFSETQRNKGNFPGRFSGRQFSNSRSEMNVSTLELGDSALYLCASSLDMISTDTQYFGPGTRLTVL.

The J gene is TRBJ2-7, the V gene TRBV19; 7 bases align to TRBD2. This CDR3 contains 14 residues. CDR1 LNHDA and CDR2 SQIVND come from the germline V gene (reference sequence). Losses at the gene ends were 6 bases for V and 2 bases for J; bases not matched to a gene: 7. CDR3 in DNA: TGTGCCAGTAGCCCGACTAGCTTAACCTACGAGCAGTACTTC. This sequence encodes CASSPTSLTYEQYF.

The genes are TRBV7-6 and TRBJ2-2; 7 bases line up with TRBD1. Germline values: CDR1 SGHVS, CDR2 FNYEAQ. This CDR3 has 16 residues. The J segment lost 1 base and the V segment lost 5 bases, leaving 7 bases of the junction unmatched. CDR3 DNA: TGTGCCAGCAGCAACCCCGGGACAGAGAACACCGGGGAGCTGTTTTTT. Its protein product is CASSNPGTENTGELFF.

V gene TRBV7-9 combines with J gene TRBJ1-5; no reliable D call. The germline gives CDR1 SEHNR, CDR2 FQNEAQ (reference sequence). V was pared by 8 bases and J by 0 bases, with 17 bases between. The CDR3 totals 16 residues. CDR3 coding DNA: TGTGCCAGCCCTGCTTTGGCGTCTAATAGCAATCAGCCCCAGCATTTT. Translating it yields CASPALASNSNQPQHF.

This clone was observed a single time. The rearrangement joins TRBV28 to TRBJ1-2, with D perhaps TRBD1 (5 bases). V lost 3 bases to trimming and J lost 8 bases, with 22 bases between them. Germline assignment: CDR1 MDHEN and CDR2 SYDVKM. The CDR3 loop spans 16 amino acids. This chain's CDR3 is CASSFISLGQLDGYTF. The DNA of the CDR3 is TGTGCCAGCAGTTTTATCTCTCTGGGGCAATTAGACGGCTACACCTTC.

The chain carries TRBV4-1 and TRBJ2-5, with TRBD2 as a possible D gene (6 bases). The CDR3 covers 15 residues. Germline V gene sequence: CDR1 MGHRA, CDR2 YSYEKL. Trimming removed 2 bases at V and 2 bases at J, with 12 bases between. CDR3 protein: CASSQWPGAQETQYF. The CDR3, as DNA: TGCGCCAGCAGCCAATGGCCGGGAGCACAAGAGACCCAGTACTTC.

This sequence joins TRBV29-1 and TRBJ2-3, with D hard to call. This CDR3 has 10 residues. Trimming took off 7 bases at V and 2 bases at J, with 4 bases between the two ends. Germline V gene data show CDR1 as SQVTM and CDR2 as ANQGSEA. CDR3 nucleotide sequence: TGCAGCGGATACACAGATACGCAGTATTTT. Translated: CSGYTDTQYF.

The chain carries TRBV29-1 and TRBJ2-2, with TRBD1 matching 8 bases. The CDR3 is 13 amino acids. Trimming took 7 bases from V and 4 from J; bases not matched to a gene: 5. Per the germline V gene, CDR1 is SQVTM and CDR2 is ANQGSEA. The DNA of the CDR3 is TGCAGCGCGGGACAGGCAGGCACCGGGGAGCTGTTTTTT. Protein: CSAGQAGTGELFF.

The rearrangement joins TRBV5-4 to TRBJ1-1; no firm D call. There are 15 residues in the CDR3. V dropped 5 bases and J dropped 0 bases, with 14 bases sitting between them. The germline V gene has CDR1 SGHNT and CDR2 YYREEE (reference sequence). The CDR3 region is CASSHLTTMNTEAFF. The CDR3 DNA sequence: TGTGCCAGCAGTCATCTGACAACTATGAACACTGAAGCTTTCTTT.

The chain recombines TRBV7-2 with TRBJ1-5; a weak D match, TRBD1 (5 bases). CDR1 and CDR2 from the germline V gene are SGHTA and FQGNSA. Deletions cut 5 bases from V and 5 bases from J, with 16 bases between. This CDR3 contains 15 residues. Here the CDR3 reads CASSAWTGDYQPQHF. The CDR3 DNA follows: TGTGCCAGCAGCGCTTGGACGGGGGATTATCAGCCCCAGCATTTT.

In its sample, this clone was seen a few times. The V and J genes are TRBV13 and TRBJ2-1; TRBD2 matches 9 bases. CDR1 and CDR2 (germline): PRHDT, FYEKMQ (reference sequence). The CDR3 covers 15 residues. Trimming cost V 3 bases and J 3 bases; bases outside gene matches: 3. This CDR3 is CASSFSGSGYNEQFF. The CDR3 DNA is TGTGCCAGCAGCTTTAGCGGGAGTGGCTACAATGAGCAGTTCTTC. The complete variable domain, with remaining parts taken from reference TRBV13 and TRBJ2-1, reads AAGVIQSPRHLIKEKRETATLKCYPIPRHDTVYWYQQGPGQDPQFLISFYEKMQSDKGSIPDRFSAQQFSDYHSELNMSSLELGDSALYFCASSFSGSGYNEQFFGPGTRLTVL.

The rearrangement joins TRBV6-1 to TRBJ2-1; perhaps TRBD1 as D (6 bases). Germline V gives CDR1 MNHNS, CDR2 SASEGT. This CDR3 is 14 amino acids long. Deletions cut 1 base from V and 7 bases from J, with 11 bases between. The CDR3 coding sequence is TGTGCCAGCAGTGAAGGGGGGCGACCGAATGAGCAGTTCTTC. Amino acid sequence: CASSEGGRPNEQFF.

This chain joins TRBV30 and TRBJ2-1; unclear D gene. CDR1 and CDR2 (germline): GTSNPN, SVGIG (reference sequence). V lost 6 bases, J lost 6 bases, and 18 bases lay in between. The CDR3 spans 14 residues. CDR3 coding DNA: TGTGCCTGCTCAATTGGGTCCTACTGCAATGAGCAGTTCTTC. Amino acid sequence: CACSIGSYCNEQFF.

The V call is TRBV28, the J call TRBJ2-1; 7 bases agree with TRBD2. V shed 6 bases and J 6 bases; nucleotides not matched to a gene: 8. CDR3 length: 14 amino acids. CDR1 is MDHEN and CDR2 is SYDVKM in the germline V gene. The chain's CDR3 is CASSLAEEGNEQFF. In nucleotides, the CDR3 is TGTGCCAGCAGCCTAGCGGAGGAGGGCAATGAGCAGTTCTTC.

The rearrangement uses TRBV28 and TRBJ2-7; possible D gene TRBD1, 6 bases. This CDR3 spans 17 amino acids. Trimming took 5 bases from V and 3 from J, leaving 23 bases between them. CDR1 and CDR2 (germline): MDHEN, SYDVKM. The CDR3 bases are TGTGCCAGCAGTGTGAATACAAAAACAGGGTGGGACTACGAGCAGTACTTC. Translating it yields CASSVNTKTGWDYEQYF.

The rearrangement joins TRBV7-9 to TRBJ2-1, with 7 bases that match TRBD2. V lost 5 bases and J lost 0; bases outside the gene matches: 7. Germline V lookup: CDR1 SEHNR, CDR2 FQNEAQ (reference sequence). This CDR3 has 16 amino acids. CDR3 in amino acids: CASSPNGGSSYNEQFF. In DNA, the CDR3 is TGTGCCAGCAGCCCAAACGGGGGGAGCTCCTACAATGAGCAGTTCTTC.

Turning to this clone: An end of the junction does not agree with germline; a read error may underlie this. The chain links TRBV5-1 to TRBJ1-4; D ambiguous. CDR1 and CDR2 (germline): SGHRS, YFSETQ. The length of the CDR3 is 15 residues. CDR3 DNA sequence: TGCGCCAACAGCTTGGTAACCCCCGGTAATGAAAAACTGTTTTTT. Amino acids: CANSLVTPGNEKLFF.

The V call is TRBV27, the J call TRBJ2-7; no reliable D call. The germline CDR1 and CDR2 sequences are MNHEY and SMNVEV (reference sequence). The CDR3 runs 15 residues. Trimming pared 3 bases from V and 0 bases from J, leaving 12 bases between. The CDR3 DNA reads TGTGCCAGCAGTTTGAGCAGAGGAAACTCCTACGAGCAGTACTTC. Translated: CASSLSRGNSYEQYF.

The rearrangement uses TRBV5-5 and TRBJ1-1, with no clear D. Between the trimmed V and J ends, which lost 3 bases and 3 bases, there was a span of 9 bases. This CDR3 is built from 13 residues. Germline CDR1 is SGHKS and CDR2 is YYEKEE (reference sequence). The CDR3 DNA sequence: TGTGCCAGCAGCTCTCAAGCCGACACTGAAGCTTTCTTT. Its protein is CASSSQADTEAFF.

V usage is TRBV7-9 and J usage is TRBJ2-7; D might be TRBD1 (6 bases). The V end lost 9 bases, the J end lost 0 bases, and 9 bases lay between the germline ends. Per the germline V gene, CDR1 is SEHNR and CDR2 is FQNEAQ (reference sequence). The CDR3 length is 12 residues. Here the CDR3 reads CASGQSSYEQYF. CDR3 sequence (DNA): TGTGCCAGTGGACAGAGCTCCTACGAGCAGTACTTC.